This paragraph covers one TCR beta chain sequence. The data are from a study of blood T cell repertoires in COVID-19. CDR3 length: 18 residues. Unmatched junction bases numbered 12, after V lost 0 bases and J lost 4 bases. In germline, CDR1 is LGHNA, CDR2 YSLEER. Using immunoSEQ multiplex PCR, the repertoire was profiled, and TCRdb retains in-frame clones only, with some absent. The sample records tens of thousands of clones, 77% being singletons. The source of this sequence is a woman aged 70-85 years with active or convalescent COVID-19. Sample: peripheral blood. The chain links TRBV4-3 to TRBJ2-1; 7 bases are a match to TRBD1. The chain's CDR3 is CASSQDTPTGTEYNEQFF. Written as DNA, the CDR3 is TGCGCCAGCAGCCAAGATACCCCCACCGGGACAGAGTACAATGAGCAGTTCTTC.